This T cell receptor beta chain was sequenced during a study of cytomegalovirus exposure and HLA in healthy donors. This CDR3 is built from 12 residues. The V end was cut by 6 bases, the J end by 8 bases, with 16 bases between. The germline V gene encodes CDR1 SQVTM and CDR2 ANQGSEA. The PCR contained 60 Vbeta and 13 Jbeta primers. Method: immunoSEQ multiplex PCR; TCRdb's copy keeps in-frame clones and lacks some. The table has about 170,000 clones, roughly two thirds seen once; the top ten hold approximately 5.4%. Sequencing was performed on PBMCs. The source of this sequence is a young woman in good health and CMV-seropositive. The J gene is TRBJ1-2, the V gene TRBV29-1, with D possibly TRBD1 on 5 matching bases. The CDR3, as DNA: TGCAGCGTCTCGGGAGGAAGGGACGGCTACACCTTC. Its translation: CSVSGGRDGYTF.